This TCR beta chain was sequenced during a study of T cells after yellow fever vaccination. By 5'RACE template switching, TCR cDNA was produced, with a universal primer site and UMIs added in the process. TCRdb reprocessed the 5' RACE reads via MiXCR and lists one record per CDR3 protein. The sample has 250,000 or so distinct CDR3 sequences, about 7.1% seen once; the top ten hold about 0.85%. In the case of this clonotype: Its antigen remains unknown.

Whole-study results and caveats: Among all clonotypes, a small share was observed in both CD4 and CD8 compartments. Post-booster samples contained most primary-vaccination clones (about 96% CD4, almost 90% CD8). From the bulk population, abundant clonotypes could contaminate and appear within FACS-sorted repertoires.

This CDR3 has 11 amino acids. The V end was cut by 7 bases, the J end by 12 bases, with 16 bases between. Germline V CDR1 and CDR2: MNHEY, SVGAGI. The receptor was derived from a man aged 25 to 40 who received the YFV17D yellow fever vaccine. Material: CD4+ T cells sorted from PBMCs, obtained 15 days after the yellow fever booster vaccination. This sequence joins TRBV6-5 and TRBJ2-7, with D perhaps matching TRBD2 (6 bases). The CDR3 bases are TGTGCCAGCACGGGCGGCGGGACTTCGTACTTC. Encoded protein: CASTGGGTSYF.